This T cell receptor beta chain was captured by sequencing in a study of post-analysis software for immune sequencing data. Study-wide results and caveats: In patients, TRBV5-6, TRBV5-1 and TRBV20-1 belonged to roughly 5 TRBV segments found more frequently than in controls.

V lost 3 bases and J lost 1, with 8 bases in between. CDR3 size: 14 residues. With respect to this clonotype: Its matching antigen is unknown.

TCR beta libraries were prepared from cDNA with unique molecular identifiers. Via MiXCR, TCRdb re-called the PCR reads, giving one row per CDR3 protein. Of 450,000 to 650,000 distinct CDR3 sequences listed, about 44% are singletons. Sequencing input: blood. The chain joins TRBV12-3 or TRBV12-4 to TRBJ2-3; D could derive from TRBD1 or TRBD2 (5 bases each). The sequence was collected from a girl under 18 with multiple sclerosis. CDR3 sequence reads: CASSLPGRTDTQYF. CDR3 nucleotide sequence: TGTGCCAGCAGTTTGCCGGGGCGCACAGATACGCAGTATTTT.